This T cell receptor beta chain was identified in a study of PD-1 blockade in classical Hodgkin lymphoma. Broader study findings: Diminished baseline TCR diversity has been reported in newly diagnosed patients relative to healthy donors. Newly diagnosed and completely responding patients shared comparable baseline diversity.

No patient escaped relapse after autologous stem cell transplantation, and brentuximab vedotin exposure varied. Germline V gene data show CDR1 as MGHRA and CDR2 as YSYEKL. Trimming removed 1 base from V and 1 base from J, with 5 bases in between. The CDR3 extends over 13 amino acids. Remarks on this clone: The target antigen is unknown.

TCRdb's copy holds only in-frame clones and misses some; the assay was immunoSEQ multiplex PCR. The data contain more than 60,000 clones, roughly 90% of them singletons. The source was peripheral blood mononuclear cells (PBMCs), collected at baseline. The receptor was derived from a human donor with classical Hodgkin lymphoma. The chain has TRBV4-1 and TRBJ2-7; D call uncertain. The CDR3 sequence is CASSQVRSYEQYF. CDR3 coding DNA: TGCGCCAGCAGCCAAGTCAGGTCCTACGAGCAGTACTTC.